The 3 T cell receptor beta chains below were found in one sample sequenced in a study of cytomegalovirus exposure and HLA in healthy donors. The primer mix had 60 Vbeta and 13 Jbeta primers. Using immunoSEQ multiplex PCR, the repertoire was profiled, and TCRdb retains in-frame clones only, with some absent. The sample has 150,000 to 200,000 clones, about 88% seen once. What was sequenced was PBMCs. The receptors were gathered from a woman aged 18-29 years in good health and CMV-seronegative.

CDR3 coding DNA: TGTGCCACCTGGGACAGGGACAGCAATCAGCCCCAGCATTTT. It yields the protein CATWDRDSNQPQHF. This chain connects TRBV10-3 to TRBJ1-5; TRBD1 aligns across 9 bases. This CDR3 region has 14 residues. The germline gives CDR1 ENHRY, CDR2 SYGVKD. The trim removed 10 bases at V and 1 base at J, leaving 5 bases unmatched.

This chain links TRBV28 with TRBJ1-5; 7 bases are a match to TRBD1. Germline V gene sequence: CDR1 MDHEN, CDR2 SYDVKM. The CDR3 consists of 16 residues. Germline trimming cut 6 bases from V and 7 bases from J; bases unmatched to any gene: 15. CDR3 region: CASSLSKGRGDQPQHF. Written as DNA, the CDR3 is TGTGCCAGCAGCCTCTCGAAAGGCAGGGGGGACCAGCCCCAGCATTTT. The full variable domain, rest sourced from reference TRBV28 and TRBJ1-5, is DVKVTQSSRYLVKRTGEKVFLECVQDMDHENMFWYRQDPGLGLRLIYFSYDVKMKEKGDIPEGYSVSREKKERFSLILESASTNQTSMYLCASSLSKGRGDQPQHFGDGTRLSIL.

CDR3: CASRTGAMNYGYTF. CDR3 nucleotides: TGTGCCAGCAGAACAGGGGCCATGAACTATGGCTACACCTTC. The chain employs TRBV28 and TRBJ1-2; 7 positions agree with TRBD1. There are 14 residues in the CDR3. The germline CDR1 and CDR2 sequences are MDHEN and SYDVKM. V lost 6 bases to trimming and J lost 2 bases; unmatched junction nucleotides: 6.